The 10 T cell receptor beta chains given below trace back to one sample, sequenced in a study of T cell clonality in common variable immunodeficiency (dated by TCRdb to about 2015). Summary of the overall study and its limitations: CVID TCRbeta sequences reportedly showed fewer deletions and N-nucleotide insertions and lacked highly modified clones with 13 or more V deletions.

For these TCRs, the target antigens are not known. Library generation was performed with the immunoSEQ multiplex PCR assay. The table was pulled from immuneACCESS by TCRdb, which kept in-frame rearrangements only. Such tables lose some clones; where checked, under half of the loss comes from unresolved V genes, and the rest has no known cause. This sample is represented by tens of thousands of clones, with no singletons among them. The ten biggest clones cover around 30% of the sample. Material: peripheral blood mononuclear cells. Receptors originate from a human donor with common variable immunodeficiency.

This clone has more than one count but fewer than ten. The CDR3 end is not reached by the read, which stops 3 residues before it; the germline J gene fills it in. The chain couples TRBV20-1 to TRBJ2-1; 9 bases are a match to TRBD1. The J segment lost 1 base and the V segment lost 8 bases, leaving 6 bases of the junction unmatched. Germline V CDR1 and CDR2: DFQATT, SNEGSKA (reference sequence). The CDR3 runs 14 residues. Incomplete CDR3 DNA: TGCAGTTACTGGGGACAGGGTTCCTACAATGAG. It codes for CSYWGQGSYNE. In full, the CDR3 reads CSYWGQGSYNEQFF.

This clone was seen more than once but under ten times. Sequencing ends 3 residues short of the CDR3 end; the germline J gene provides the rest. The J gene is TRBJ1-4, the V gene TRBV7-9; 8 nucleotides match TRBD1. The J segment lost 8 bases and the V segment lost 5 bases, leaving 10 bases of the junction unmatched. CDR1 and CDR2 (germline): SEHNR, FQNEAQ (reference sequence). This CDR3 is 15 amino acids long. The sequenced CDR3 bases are TGTGCCAGCAGCCTGGGACAGGTCCTGAAGGAAAAA. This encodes CASSLGQVLKEK. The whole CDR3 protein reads CASSLGQVLKEKLFF.

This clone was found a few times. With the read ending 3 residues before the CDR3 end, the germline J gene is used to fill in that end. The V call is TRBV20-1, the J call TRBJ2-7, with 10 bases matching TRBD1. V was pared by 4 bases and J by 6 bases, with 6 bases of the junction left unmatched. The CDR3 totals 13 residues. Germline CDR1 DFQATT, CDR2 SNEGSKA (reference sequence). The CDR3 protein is CSAKGTGDFEQYF. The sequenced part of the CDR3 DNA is TGCAGTGCTAAAGGGACAGGGGATTTCGAG.

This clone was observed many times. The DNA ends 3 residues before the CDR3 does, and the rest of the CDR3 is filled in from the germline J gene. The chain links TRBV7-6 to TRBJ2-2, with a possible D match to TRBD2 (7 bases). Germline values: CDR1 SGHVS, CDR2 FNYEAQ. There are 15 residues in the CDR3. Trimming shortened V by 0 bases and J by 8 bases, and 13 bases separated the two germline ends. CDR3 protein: CASSLAGGAGGELFF. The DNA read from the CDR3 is TGTGCCAGCAGCTTAGCGGGGGGGGCCGGAGGGGAG.

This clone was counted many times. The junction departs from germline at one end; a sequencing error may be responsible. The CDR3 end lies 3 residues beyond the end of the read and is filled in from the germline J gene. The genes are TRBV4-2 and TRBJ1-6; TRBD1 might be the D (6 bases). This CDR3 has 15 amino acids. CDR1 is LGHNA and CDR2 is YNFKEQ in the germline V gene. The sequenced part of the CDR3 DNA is TGCGCCAGCAGCCAAGGTGTGGGGGCCGGTTCACCC. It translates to CASSQGVGAGSP. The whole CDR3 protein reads CASSQGVGAGSPLHF.

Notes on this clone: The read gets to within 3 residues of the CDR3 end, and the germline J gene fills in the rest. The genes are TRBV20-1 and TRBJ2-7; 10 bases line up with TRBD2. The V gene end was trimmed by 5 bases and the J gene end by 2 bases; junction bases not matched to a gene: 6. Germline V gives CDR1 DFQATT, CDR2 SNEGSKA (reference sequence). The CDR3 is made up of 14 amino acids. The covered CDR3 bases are TGCAGTGCTTGTAGCGGGGGGACTGCCTACGAG. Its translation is CSACSGGTAYE. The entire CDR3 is CSACSGGTAYEQYF.

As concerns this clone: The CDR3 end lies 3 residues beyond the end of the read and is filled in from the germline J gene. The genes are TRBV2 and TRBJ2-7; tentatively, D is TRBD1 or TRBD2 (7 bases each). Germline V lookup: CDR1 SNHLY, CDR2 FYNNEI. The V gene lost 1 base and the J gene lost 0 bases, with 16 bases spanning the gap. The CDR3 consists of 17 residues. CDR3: CASSEEGQAGVSYEQYF. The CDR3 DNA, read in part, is TGTGCCAGCAGTGAAGAAGGACAGGCGGGAGTCTCCTACGAG.

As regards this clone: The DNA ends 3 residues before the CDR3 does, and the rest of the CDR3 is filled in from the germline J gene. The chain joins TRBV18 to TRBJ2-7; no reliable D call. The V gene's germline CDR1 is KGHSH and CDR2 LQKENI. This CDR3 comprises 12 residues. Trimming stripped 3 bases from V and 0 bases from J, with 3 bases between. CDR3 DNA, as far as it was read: TGTGCCAGCTCACCGGCCTCCTACGAG. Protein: CASSPASYE. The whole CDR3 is CASSPASYEQYF.

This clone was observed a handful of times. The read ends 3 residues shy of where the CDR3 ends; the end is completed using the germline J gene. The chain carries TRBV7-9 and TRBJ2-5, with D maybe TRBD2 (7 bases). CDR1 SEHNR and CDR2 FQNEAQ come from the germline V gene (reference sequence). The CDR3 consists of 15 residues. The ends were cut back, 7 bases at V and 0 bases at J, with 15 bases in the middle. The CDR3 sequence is CASTPGGQHQETQYF. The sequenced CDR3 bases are TGTGCCAGCACCCCCGGGGGGCAGCACCAAGAGACC.

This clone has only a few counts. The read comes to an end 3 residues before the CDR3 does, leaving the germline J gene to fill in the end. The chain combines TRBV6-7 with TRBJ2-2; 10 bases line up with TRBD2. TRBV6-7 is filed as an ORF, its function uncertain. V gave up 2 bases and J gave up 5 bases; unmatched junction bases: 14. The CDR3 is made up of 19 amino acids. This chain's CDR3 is CASSYDLQRGGRRTGELFF. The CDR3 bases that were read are TGTGCCAGCAGTTACGATCTTCAGCGGGGGGGCCGAAGGACCGGGGAG.